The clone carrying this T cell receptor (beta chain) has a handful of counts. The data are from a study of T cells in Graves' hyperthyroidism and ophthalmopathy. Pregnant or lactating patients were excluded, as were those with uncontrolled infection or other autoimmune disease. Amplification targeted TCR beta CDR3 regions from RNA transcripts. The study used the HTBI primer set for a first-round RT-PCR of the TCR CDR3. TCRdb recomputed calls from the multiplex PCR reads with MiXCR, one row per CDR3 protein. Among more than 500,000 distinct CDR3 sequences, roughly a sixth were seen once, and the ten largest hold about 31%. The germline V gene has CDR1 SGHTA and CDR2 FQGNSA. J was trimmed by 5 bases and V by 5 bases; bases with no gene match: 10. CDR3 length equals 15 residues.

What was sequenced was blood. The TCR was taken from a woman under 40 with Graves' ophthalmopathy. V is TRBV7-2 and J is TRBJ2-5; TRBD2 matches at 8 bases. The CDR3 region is CASSQEWREEETQYF. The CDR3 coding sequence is TGTGCCAGCAGCCAAGAGTGGCGGGAGGAGGAGACCCAGTACTTC.